This T cell receptor (beta chain) appears in the sequencing data of a study of shared clonotypes between healthy human individuals. Across the whole study: The donors, a couple of women and three men, were aged 18 to 49. There were three CD4 naive, three CD4 memory, two CD8 naive and one CD8 memory plates per donor. Overall study results and limits: Sampling used blood alone; tissue repertoires probably differ.

V trimming: 6 bases; J trimming: 3 bases; junction bases outside the gene matches: 10. Germline values: CDR1 MNHNS, CDR2 SASEGT. The CDR3 extends over 15 amino acids. In regard to this clone: The target antigen is unknown.

Deep-level running was used for the assay. Repertoires were generated with immunoSEQ multiplex PCR, while TCRdb's copy carries only in-frame clones and drops some. The sample records over a million clones, roughly 96% being singletons. This receptor was taken from a man aged 25-45 years in good health. The rearrangement joins TRBV6-1 to TRBJ2-7; 8 nucleotides agree with TRBD1. Sequenced sample: naive CD4+ T cells sorted from blood. This sample's subset: CD45RA+ positively selected. CDR3 sequence (DNA): TGTGCCAGCAGCCTGCCGGACAGGGACCTCTACGAGCAGTACTTC. Its translation is CASSLPDRDLYEQYF.